The present entry profiles one T cell receptor (beta chain) with its context. Participants, about 18 to 90 years old, spanned 25 or so US areas. Participants' reported clinical history set cohort assignment. V was clipped by 7 bases and J by 2 bases; unmatched bases: 7. The CDR3 sequence is 16 residues long. The V gene's germline CDR1 is SGHTS and CDR2 YDEGEE. The record originates from a study of blood T cell repertoires in COVID-19. Study information: PBMCs, B-cell-depleted T cells, or T cells were the source of the cDNA or gDNA that made up the material.

The authors' processing: Nucleated cell number was recorded as an estimate derived from reference gene primer amplification. TCRdb keeps only in-frame clones here, not all; method: immunoSEQ multiplex PCR. V, J and clone size reflect that table, while D and trimming were determined from the DNA. Seen here are 200,000 to 300,000 clones, 70% to 90% observed once, and the top ten hold 3.3%. The chain joins TRBV5-8 to TRBJ2-7; 15 bases match TRBD2. The clonotype originates from a woman aged 35 to 49 with acute COVID-19. The specimen sequenced was PBMCs or T cells enriched from blood (not recorded which). The CDR3 DNA is TGTGCCAGCCCGGGACTAGCGGGAGGCCCGGCCTACGAGCAGTACTTC. Amino acid sequence: CASPGLAGGPAYEQYF.